Following are 23 T cell receptor beta chains from one sample sequenced in a study of post-analysis software for immune sequencing data. Regarding the study as a whole: Five TRBV segments appeared more often in patients than in controls, and TRBV5-6, TRBV5-1 and TRBV20-1 were among these.

Antigens of these TCRs are unknown. Unique molecular identifiers were built into the TCR beta cDNA libraries. TCRdb analysed the PCR reads with MiXCR anew, one entry per CDR3 protein. The profile shows 600,000 to 750,000 distinct CDR3 sequences, approximately 59% of them singletons. Sequenced sample: blood. Receptor source: a girl aged 2-15 years with multiple sclerosis.

The chain joins TRBV12-3 or TRBV12-4 to TRBJ2-5, with D perhaps matching TRBD1 or TRBD2 (7 bases each). The J call is in doubt because the DNA end fits TRBJ2-7 better. The CDR3 spans 14 residues. CDR3 region: CASSQGGGTYEQYF. CDR3 sequence (DNA): TGTGCCAGCAGCCAGGGGGGGGGCACCTACGAGCAGTACTTC.

The chain uses TRBV5-1 and TRBJ2-5, with 14 positions matching TRBD2. The CDR3 consists of 15 residues. From germline, CDR1 is SGHRS and CDR2 YFSETQ. The V gene end was trimmed by 4 bases and the J gene end by 5 bases; junction bases not matched to a gene: 4. The CDR3 loop is CASSGGLAGVETQYF. In DNA form, the CDR3 reads TGCGCCAGCAGCGGGGGACTAGCGGGAGTCGAGACCCAGTACTTC.

This clonotype was detected once. The rearrangement joins TRBV4-2 to TRBJ2-3; the D gene is possibly TRBD2 (5 bases). This CDR3 spans 17 amino acids. Trimming pared 0 bases from V and 7 bases from J, leaving 20 bases between. Germline-derived CDR1 and CDR2 are LGHNA and YNFKEQ. This CDR3 is CASSQEGGRAEVNTQYF. For the CDR3, the DNA is TGTGCCAGCAGCCAAGAGGGTGGTCGAGCGGAAGTTAATACGCAGTATTTT.

This clonotype has just a few counts. The V and J genes are TRBV29-1 and TRBJ2-5; D is unresolved. The CDR3 totals 11 residues. CDR1 SQVTM and CDR2 ANQGSEA come from the germline V gene. The V gene lost 2 bases and the J gene lost 5 bases, with 6 bases spanning the gap. The DNA for the CDR3 is TGCAGCGTTGAAAATTCGGAGACCCAGTACTTC. Translated, it gives CSVENSETQYF.

This clonotype showed up many times. The J gene is TRBJ1-5, the V gene TRBV29-1; D is unresolved. This CDR3 spans 12 amino acids. Trimming removed 4 bases from V and 5 bases from J, with 9 bases in between. Germline V gene sequence: CDR1 SQVTM, CDR2 ANQGSEA. The CDR3 region is CSVGGPDQPQHF. The CDR3 nucleotides read TGCAGCGTTGGCGGGCCCGATCAGCCCCAGCATTTT.

This sequence joins TRBV5-1 and TRBJ2-7; 9 nucleotides line up with TRBD1. V shed 3 bases, J shed 5 bases, and the junction held 9 bases outside the gene matches. Germline V gives CDR1 SGHRS, CDR2 YFSETQ. The CDR3 consists of 15 residues. The chain's CDR3 is CASSSPGQGTHEQYF. The DNA for the CDR3 is TGCGCCAGCAGCTCTCCGGGACAGGGAACCCACGAGCAGTACTTC.

The genes are TRBV20-1 and TRBJ2-1, with TRBD2 matching 9 bases. This CDR3 has 15 amino acids. Per the germline V gene, CDR1 is DFQATT and CDR2 is SNEGSKA (reference sequence). The trim removed 5 bases at V and 2 bases at J, leaving 7 bases unmatched. The CDR3 region is CSAQPTSGTYNEQFF. CDR3 nucleotide sequence: TGCAGTGCTCAGCCGACTAGCGGTACCTACAATGAGCAGTTCTTC.

This clonotype was detected a few times. The J gene is TRBJ2-5, the V gene TRBV5-1; D gene uncertain. This CDR3 spans 14 amino acids. V was cut by 4 bases and J by 1 base, with 11 bases left in between. Germline values: CDR1 SGHRS, CDR2 YFSETQ. CDR3: CASSQSPAQETQYF. CDR3 sequence (DNA): TGCGCCAGCAGCCAATCGCCGGCCCAAGAGACCCAGTACTTC.

The genes are TRBV20-1 and TRBJ2-1; 10 positions agree with TRBD2. The length of the CDR3 is 16 residues. Per the germline V gene, CDR1 is DFQATT and CDR2 is SNEGSKA (reference sequence). Unmatched junction bases numbered 8, after V lost 3 bases and J lost 3 bases. CDR3 nucleotide sequence: TGCAGTGCTAGGAAGCGGGAGGGCCCGATCTACAATGAGCAGTTCTTC. This gives the protein CSARKREGPIYNEQFF.

This clonotype has more than one count but fewer than ten. This rearrangement joins TRBV4-3 to TRBJ2-3; 8 bases line up with TRBD2. CDR3 length: 16 amino acids. After removal of 0 bases from V and 3 bases from J, the junction contained 5 bases not matched to a gene. Germline lookup yields CDR1 LGHNA and CDR2 YSLEER. CDR3 sequence: CASSQDSGGRTDTQYF. Here the CDR3 DNA reads TGCGCCAGCAGCCAAGATTCGGGGGGGAGGACAGATACGCAGTATTTT.

Regarding this clonotype: The junction and the germline gene differ at one end; a read error may be behind it. The chain employs TRBV15 and TRBJ2-1; no firm D call. Per the germline V gene, CDR1 is LNHNV and CDR2 is YYDKDF (reference sequence). This CDR3 is built from 14 residues. CDR3 nucleotides: TGTGCCACGGGCGGTCCGACACTTTACAGTGAGCAGTTCTTC. Amino acids: CATGGPTLYSEQFF.

This clonotype was seen more than once but under ten times. J is TRBJ2-4 and V is TRBV12-3 or TRBV12-4; 9 bases agree with TRBD2. The CDR3 has 16 residues. With V trimmed by 6 bases and J by 0 bases, 6 bases remained unmatched. The CDR3 DNA reads as TGTGCCAGCAGCACTCGCGGGGGGGTAGCCAAAAACATTCAGTACTTC. This sequence encodes CASSTRGGVAKNIQYF.

The chain is built from TRBV29-1 and TRBJ1-1; D remains ambiguous. Germline V CDR1 and CDR2: SQVTM, ANQGSEA. The length of the CDR3 is 13 residues. V was pared by 6 bases and J by 0 bases, with 11 bases between. CDR3 nucleotides: TGCAGCGTCCGCGGACGGTTGAACACTGAAGCTTTCTTT. It specifies CSVRGRLNTEAFF. Together with reference TRBV29-1 and TRBJ1-1, the CDR3 gives the full variable domain: SAVISQKPSRDICQRGTSLTIQCQVDSQVTMMFWYRQQPGQSLTLIATANQGSEATYESGFVIDKFPISRPNLTFSTLTVSNMSPEDSSIYLCSVRGRLNTEAFFGQGTRLTVV.

The V call is TRBV6-2 or TRBV6-3, the J call TRBJ1-2; D is unresolved. This CDR3 spans 15 amino acids. The germline V and J ends were trimmed by 7 bases and 0 bases, with 15 bases remaining between them. The germline V gene has CDR1 MNHEY and CDR2 SVGEGT. CDR3 sequence reads: CASIRSGSTNYGYTF. The CDR3 DNA sequence: TGTGCCAGCATCCGCTCCGGCAGCACTAACTATGGCTACACCTTC.

V gene TRBV25-1 combines with J gene TRBJ1-1; D gene unclear. Germline V CDR1 and CDR2: MGHDK, SYGVNS. The CDR3 is made up of 14 amino acids. Deletions cut 3 bases from V and 0 bases from J, with 8 bases between. CDR3 protein: CASSDPVLNTEAFF. The DNA for the CDR3 is TGTGCCAGCAGTGACCCCGTCCTGAACACTGAAGCTTTCTTT.

This chain links TRBV12-3 or TRBV12-4 with TRBJ1-5; a weak D match, TRBD1 (5 bases). The CDR3 consists of 12 residues. V was clipped by 6 bases and J by 7 bases, with 10 bases between them. Here the CDR3 reads CASRLAGQPQHF. CDR3 sequence (DNA): TGTGCCAGCAGACTTGCAGGGCAGCCCCAGCATTTT.

This clonotype was counted only a few times. The chain has TRBV10-1 and TRBJ2-1, with 9 nucleotides matching TRBD1. The V gene's germline CDR1 is WNHNN and CDR2 SYGVQD (reference sequence). The CDR3 length is 17 residues. J gave up 7 bases and V 8 bases, and 18 bases lay outside the gene matches. The DNA for the CDR3 is TGCGCCAGCGGCCATTACGCCGGGACAGGGATAGAGAATGAGCAGTTCTTC. It specifies CASGHYAGTGIENEQFF.

The sample holds a few counts of this clonotype. V and J are TRBV7-9 and TRBJ2-5; 7 nucleotides align to TRBD1. This CDR3 has 12 residues. CDR1 and CDR2 (germline): SEHNR, FQNEAQ (reference sequence). V was pared by 11 bases and J by 2 bases, with 5 bases of the junction left unmatched. The CDR3 sequence is CALDRRQETQYF. CDR3 DNA: TGTGCCCTGGACAGGAGACAAGAGACCCAGTACTTC.

This chain uses TRBV30 with TRBJ2-7, with 13 nucleotides matching TRBD2. The CDR3 length is 13 residues. Germline CDR1 reads GTSNPN; CDR2 reads SVGIG (reference sequence). Trimming removed 7 bases from V and 4 bases from J; junction bases left unmatched: 4. The CDR3 loop is CASTTSGRYEQYF. CDR3 DNA sequence: TGTGCCTCGACGACTAGCGGGAGGTACGAGCAGTACTTC. Combining the CDR3 with reference TRBV30 and TRBJ2-7 gives the whole variable domain SQTIHQWPATLVQPVGSPLSLECTVEGTSNPNLYWYRQAAGRGLQLLFYSVGIGQISSEVPQNLSASRPQDRQFILSSKKLLLSDSGFYLCASTTSGRYEQYFGPGTRLTVT.

This clonotype was recorded a few times. The rearrangement uses TRBV20-1 and TRBJ2-5, with TRBD1 identical over 8 bases. The CDR3 has 13 amino acids. Germline V gene lookup returns CDR1 DFQATT and CDR2 SNEGSKA (reference sequence). The V and J ends lost 1 base and 7 bases, in that order; junction bases with no gene match: 5. The CDR3 loop is CSARAGGVGTQYF. CDR3 DNA sequence: TGCAGTGCTAGAGCAGGGGGCGTGGGGACCCAGTACTTC.

This clonotype was seen more than once but under ten times. For the CDR3, the DNA is TGTGCCAGCAGCTTGGACAGGGGATCAGATACGCAGTATTTT. Translated: CASSLDRGSDTQYF. The chain uses TRBV7-2 and TRBJ2-3, with TRBD1 identical over 9 bases. Germline-derived CDR1 and CDR2 are SGHTA and FQGNSA. This CDR3 spans 14 amino acids. J was trimmed by 4 bases and V by 3 bases; bases with no gene match: 2.

This chain's CDR3 is CASSQVAGTNEQYF. In nucleotides, the CDR3 is TGCGCCAGCAGCCAAGTAGCGGGTACAAACGAGCAGTACTTC. The chain couples TRBV4-1 to TRBJ2-5; 7 nucleotides line up with TRBD2. The DNA end lines up better with TRBJ2-7; the J call may be wrong. CDR3 length equals 14 residues. The germline V gene has CDR1 MGHRA and CDR2 YSYEKL.

The CDR3 here is CASRSGTQETQYF. CDR3 DNA: TGTGCCAGCAGAAGCGGGACACAGGAGACCCAGTACTTC. The chain links TRBV6-1 to TRBJ2-5, with D possibly matching TRBD2 (7 bases). The CDR3 consists of 13 residues. Germline V CDR1 and CDR2: MNHNS, SASEGT. V shed 6 bases and J shed 5 bases, with 13 bases lying between them.